This T cell receptor (beta chain) was found in a study of CD8 T cells in ankylosing spondylitis. Study conclusions and caveats: Made up of under 10 highly homologous variants, a TCR beta motif appeared characteristic of ankylosing spondylitis blood. Earlier reports found some motif variants in synovial fluid and blood in reactive arthritis.

This clonotype has only a few counts. The antigen remains undetermined. From the 5' RACE reads, TCRdb called clonotypes with MiXCR, one entry per CDR3 protein. The table lists about 540,000 distinct CDR3 sequences, about 13% of them singletons. The sequence was collected from a male donor with ankylosing spondylitis. The sequencing input was blood, either unsorted or a sorted T cell fraction (not recorded which).

CDR3 loop: CSARVSGRSETQYF. The CDR3 DNA sequence: TGCAGTGCTAGAGTGAGCGGGAGAAGCGAGACCCAGTACTTC. The J gene is TRBJ2-5, the V gene TRBV20-1, with 8 bases lining up with TRBD2. V lost 1 base to trimming and J lost 5 bases; unmatched junction nucleotides: 6. The length of the CDR3 is 14 residues. Germline lookup yields CDR1 DFQATT and CDR2 SNEGSKA (reference sequence).